Given below is one T cell receptor (beta chain) in context. The data belong to a study of blood T cell repertoires in COVID-19. At the level of the study: PBMCs, B-cell-depleted T cells, or T cells provided the cDNA or gDNA that made up the material.

The CDR3 is 14 residues long. Looked up from germline, CDR1 is SGHTA and CDR2 is FQGNSA. The J segment lost 10 bases and the V segment lost 4 bases, leaving 5 bases of the junction unmatched. Patients in Seattle were enrolled during active infection, then followed longitudinally. Produced via immunoSEQ multiplex PCR; TCRdb's table is partial and in-frame only. The profile shows a few hundred thousand clones, roughly 88% of them singletons. The sequence was obtained from a woman aged 45-65 years with COVID-19, enrolled during active disease. The chain uses TRBV7-2 and TRBJ1-4, with TRBD1 matching over 11 bases. What was sequenced was peripheral blood. The CDR3 loop is CASSSGTGGRKLFF. Written as DNA, the CDR3 is TGTGCCAGCAGCTCGGGGACAGGGGGGAGAAAACTGTTTTTT.